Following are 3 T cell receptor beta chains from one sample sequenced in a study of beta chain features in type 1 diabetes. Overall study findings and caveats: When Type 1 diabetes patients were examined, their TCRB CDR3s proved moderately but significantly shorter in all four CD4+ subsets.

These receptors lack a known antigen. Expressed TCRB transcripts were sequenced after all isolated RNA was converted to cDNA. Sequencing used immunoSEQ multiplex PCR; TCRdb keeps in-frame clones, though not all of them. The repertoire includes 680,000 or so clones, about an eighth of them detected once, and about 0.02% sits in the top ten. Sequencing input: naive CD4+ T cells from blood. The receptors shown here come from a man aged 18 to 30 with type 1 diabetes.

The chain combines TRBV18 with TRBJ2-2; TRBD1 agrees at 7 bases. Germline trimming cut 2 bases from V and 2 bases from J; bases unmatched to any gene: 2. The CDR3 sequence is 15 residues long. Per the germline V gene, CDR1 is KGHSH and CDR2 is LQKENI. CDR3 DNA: TGTGCCAGCTCACCAACAGGGGCAAACACCGGGGAGCTGTTTTTT. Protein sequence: CASSPTGANTGELFF.

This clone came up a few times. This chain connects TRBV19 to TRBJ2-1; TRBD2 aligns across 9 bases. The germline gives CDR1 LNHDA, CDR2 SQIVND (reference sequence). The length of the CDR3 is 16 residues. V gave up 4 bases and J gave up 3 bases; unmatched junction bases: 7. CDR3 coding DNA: TGTGCCAGTAGTAAGCCAAGCGGGGGGATCTACAATGAGCAGTTCTTC. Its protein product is CASSKPSGGIYNEQFF.

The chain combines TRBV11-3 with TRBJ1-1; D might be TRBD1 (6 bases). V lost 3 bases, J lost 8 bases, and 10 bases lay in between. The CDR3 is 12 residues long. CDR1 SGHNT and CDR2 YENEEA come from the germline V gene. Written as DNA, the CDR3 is TGTGCCAGCAGCTTCCCCCAGGGGGAAGCTTTCTTT. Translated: CASSFPQGEAFF.